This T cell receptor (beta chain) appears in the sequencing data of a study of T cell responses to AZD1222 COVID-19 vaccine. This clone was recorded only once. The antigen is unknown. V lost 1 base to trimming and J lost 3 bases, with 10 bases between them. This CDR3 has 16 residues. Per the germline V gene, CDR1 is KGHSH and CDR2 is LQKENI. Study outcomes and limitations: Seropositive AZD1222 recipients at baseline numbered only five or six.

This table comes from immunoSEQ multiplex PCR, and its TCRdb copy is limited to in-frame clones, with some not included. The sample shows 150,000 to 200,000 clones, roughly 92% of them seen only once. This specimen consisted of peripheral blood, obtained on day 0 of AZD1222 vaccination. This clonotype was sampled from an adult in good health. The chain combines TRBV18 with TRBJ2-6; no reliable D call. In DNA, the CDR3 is TGTGCCAGCTCACCACGGGAATTCTTTGGGGCCAACGTCCTGACTTTC. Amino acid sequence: CASSPREFFGANVLTF.